This T cell receptor (beta chain) stems from a study of neoadjuvant anti-PD-1 for oral cavity cancer (dated by TCRdb to 2020 to 2023). Study-level background: Before curative-intent surgical resection, most patients were given three to four biweekly doses of nivolumab at 3 mg/kg. Patients without progression received a fourth nivolumab dose around day 43 and underwent definitive surgical resection on days 50-56. Patients with complete response, partial response or stable disease by RECIST 1.1 were defined as responders, whereas patients with progression were defined as non-responders. The parent correlative cohort included around 12 patients, with an approximately 35% response rate. Results and caveats for the whole study, not just this receptor: Larger post-treatment sizes of preexisting intratumoral clones correlated with greater tumor shrinkage, suggesting expansion of preexisting clones contributed to response. A higher pretreatment blood Treg/Th17 ratio correlated with both higher pretreatment blood TCRbeta clonality and lower post-treatment tumor TCRbeta clonality. Only a few patients per response group were included in the TCR analyses, and the authors called for validation in larger cohorts.

Interpreted using the paper, the time point label stands for: after neoadjuvant nivolumab, at surgical resection. The patients had newly diagnosed stage II-IVA oral cavity squamous cell carcinoma and had not received any prior systemic or radiation treatment. Everyone in the cohort had locally advanced, HPV-negative oral cavity squamous cell carcinoma. The samples were obtained from a longitudinal correlative study of a single-arm phase II trial testing neoadjuvant nivolumab in oral cavity squamous cell carcinoma. Genomic DNA-based TCRbeta sequencing was performed on subject-matched pre- and post-treatment PBMCs and tumors from three responders and three non-responders. For tumor tissue, genomic DNA extraction relied on the Maxwell RSC DNA from Tissue kit. Between the V and J ends, shortened by 6 bases and 7 bases respectively, the junction contains 19 bases. The cysteine opens and the phenylalanine closes a CDR3 of 15 amino acids. CDR3 DNA only is kept here, 45 bases in frame from base 1. Per the germline V gene, MGHDK is the CDR1 and SYGVNS is the CDR2.

Survey sequencing of tumors used two replicates per sample, and the tumor libraries mostly started from approximately 5 ug of input genomic DNA. The immunoSEQ hsTCRbeta kit was used to prepare TCRbeta libraries according to the manufacturer's instructions. An Illumina NovaSeq 6000 S4 flow cell was used to sequence the final libraries, which had first been combined to 3 nM. From the authors' description of their analysis: The immunoSEQ Analyzer was used for raw data preprocessing and quality control. The analysis was restricted to productive rearrangements, with each unique CDR3 amino acid sequence defining a clonotype. Repertoire clonality was estimated as the Gini-Simpson index, which was computed with the R package tcR. Gini indices were compared with Student's t test, and associations with tumor size change were assessed by Pearson correlation. In its TCRdb copy, this immuneACCESS table keeps in-frame sequences only and misses some clones. Where compared with another copy, unresolved V genes explain less than half of these, and the others have no known cause. The DNA was the basis for D and trimming; V, J and clone size are from that table. The sample table holds about 15,000 clones, of which 40% were seen once. Approximately 43% of the sample comes from the top ten.

Of note for this clone: There is no known antigen for this receptor. The record has no base qualities; no much larger clone is one base away.

The rearranged segments are TRBV25-1 and TRBJ2-1; perhaps TRBD1 is the D gene, with 6 bases matching. This material consisted of tumor tissue, taken after nivolumab (anti-PD-1) treatment. The TCR originated in a person aged 40 to 85 with oral cavity squamous cell carcinoma. The CDR3 is CASSLQGRGTNEQFF. The nucleotides read TGTGCCAGCAGCTTACAGGGAAGAGGGACAAATGAGCAGTTCTTC.